A single T cell receptor (beta chain) is shown here with its context. The target antigen is unknown. The sample's treatment: oral pan-JAK inhibitor, 5-10 mg twice daily. This entry is derived from a study of CD8+ T cells in alopecia areata. Study in general: Treated patients were dosed with oral tofacitinib, taking 5 to 10 mg twice daily. Study-wide results and caveats: Sharing of TCRs across patients appeared less clear than in mice, possibly for HLA-related reasons.

Sequencing relied on a cDNA template that was reverse transcribed from extracted RNA. Using immunoSEQ multiplex PCR, the repertoire was profiled, and TCRdb retains in-frame clones only, with some absent. This table holds nearly 95,000 clones, over 70% found once. This material consisted of CD8+ T cells sorted from blood, taken between weeks 44 and 45, from a patient treated with tofacitinib. This clonotype was obtained from a human donor with alopecia areata.

In nucleotides, the CDR3 is TGTGCCACCAGCAAAGGTCAAAACAGGGGTCCGTCGGACGAGCAGTACTTC. This sequence encodes CATSKGQNRGPSDEQYF. This sequence joins TRBV15 and TRBJ2-7; 7 nucleotides line up with TRBD1. CDR1 is LNHNV and CDR2 is YYDKDF in the germline V gene (reference sequence). V trimming: 4 bases; J trimming: 5 bases; junction bases outside the gene matches: 17. The CDR3 loop spans 17 amino acids.